A selection of T cell receptor beta chains follows, all from one sample in a study of blood T cell repertoires in COVID-19. Data came from immunoSEQ multiplex PCR; TCRdb stores just in-frame clones and leaves some out. The sample gives around 180,000 clones, 79% of which show up once; about 18% is in the top ten. Input material: peripheral blood. The receptors derive from a man aged 60 to 69 with active or convalescent COVID-19. CDR3s leave out the opening cysteine and the closing phenylalanine or tryptophan. The order of the fields is J gene, V gene, CDR3 protein.

J gene: TRBJ2-7; V gene: TRBV7-3; CDR3 protein: ASSSGRGEYEQY
J gene: TRBJ1-1; V gene: TRBV14; CDR3 protein: ASSWKQDTEAF
J gene: TRBJ2-7; V gene: TRBV5-1; CDR3 protein: ASSDRTGNSYEQY
J gene: TRBJ2-7; V gene: TRBV4-3; CDR3 protein: ASSQNWDSYYEQY
J gene: TRBJ2-5; V gene: TRBV19; CDR3 protein: ASGQGPRGETQY
J gene: TRBJ2-2; V gene: TRBV10-3; CDR3 protein: AISPGTGGTGELF
J gene: TRBJ1-5; V gene: TRBV9; CDR3 protein: ASSVSGNQPQH
J gene: TRBJ1-3; V gene: TRBV5-4; CDR3 protein: ASRIIRGTTGVPSGNTIY
J gene: TRBJ2-2; V gene: TRBV2; CDR3 protein: ASSGSMTSGGNTGELF
J gene: TRBJ2-1; V gene: TRBV7-8; CDR3 protein: ASSPGLAVTGANEQF
J gene: TRBJ2-3; V gene: TRBV6-1; CDR3 protein: ASSESLRATDTQY
J gene: TRBJ2-1; V gene: TRBV28; CDR3 protein: ASSLIGGLAGGRDEQF
J gene: TRBJ2-5; V gene: TRBV27; CDR3 protein: ASRRGQGQETQY
J gene: TRBJ2-1; V gene: TRBV10-3; CDR3 protein: AISEGGRVNEQF
J gene: TRBJ1-5; V gene: TRBV7-2; CDR3 protein: ASSPGRGPEQPQH
J gene: TRBJ2-3; V gene: TRBV10-3; CDR3 protein: AISVGGQTDTQY
J gene: TRBJ1-1; V gene: TRBV19; CDR3 protein: ASSIPRRGNTEAF
J gene: TRBJ2-1; V gene: TRBV28; CDR3 protein: ASRRSGTSGSNEQF
J gene: TRBJ2-2; V gene: TRBV3-1/TRBV3-2; CDR3 protein: ASSQVLRENTGELF
J gene: TRBJ2-3; V gene: TRBV19; CDR3 protein: ASSIVGTHSGSSWGLRTDTQY
J gene: TRBJ2-1; V gene: TRBV11-2; CDR3 protein: ASSPAVEDEQF
J gene: TRBJ1-3; V gene: TRBV18; CDR3 protein: ASSPGTGIGGNTIY
J gene: TRBJ1-4; V gene: TRBV27; CDR3 protein: ASSTRTGANEKLF
J gene: TRBJ1-1; V gene: TRBV11-2; CDR3 protein: ASSPQSGGALAF
J gene: TRBJ2-1; V gene: TRBV24-1; CDR3 protein: ATTPSGNRNEQF
J gene: TRBJ2-7; V gene: TRBV10-2; CDR3 protein: ASSDGGERYEQY
J gene: TRBJ2-2; V gene: TRBV24-1; CDR3 protein: ATSDLGDRGTGELF
J gene: TRBJ2-1; V gene: TRBV11-3; CDR3 protein: ASSLSFTASGYNEQF
J gene: TRBJ1-1; V gene: TRBV19; CDR3 protein: ASSKTGLGEAF
J gene: TRBJ2-1; V gene: TRBV5-4; CDR3 protein: ASSLAGRGDPYNEQF
J gene: TRBJ2-3; V gene: TRBV19; CDR3 protein: ASSLGPTSGSWNTQY
J gene: TRBJ2-3; V gene: TRBV9; CDR3 protein: ASSVDPGTSGRADTQY
J gene: TRBJ2-7; V gene: TRBV28; CDR3 protein: ASTLGVGDEQY
J gene: TRBJ1-6; V gene: TRBV2; CDR3 protein: ASRGEGTGNSPLH
J gene: TRBJ1-6; V gene: TRBV28; CDR3 protein: AGGTGASLSPLH
J gene: TRBJ1-2; V gene: TRBV3-1/TRBV3-2; CDR3 protein: ASSQALGGQGKGYT
J gene: TRBJ2-1; V gene: TRBV6-4; CDR3 protein: ASSRDSYNEQF
J gene: TRBJ1-1; V gene: TRBV6-4; CDR3 protein: ASSALSNTEAF
J gene: TRBJ2-7; V gene: TRBV7-8; CDR3 protein: ASSEFIEGYEQY
J gene: TRBJ1-2; V gene: TRBV5-4; CDR3 protein: ASSSPGQANYGYT
J gene: TRBJ2-2; V gene: TRBV10-3; CDR3 protein: ASLRRGDTGELF
J gene: TRBJ2-1; V gene: TRBV29-1; CDR3 protein: SVPKGQRNEQF
J gene: TRBJ1-1; V gene: TRBV7-3; CDR3 protein: ASSLTKGAEAF
J gene: TRBJ1-5; V gene: TRBV19; CDR3 protein: ASSLSRGGQPQH
J gene: TRBJ2-1; V gene: TRBV7-8; CDR3 protein: ASKRGLAGVYNEQF
J gene: TRBJ2-3; V gene: TRBV7-3; CDR3 protein: ASSSGGTDTQY
J gene: TRBJ2-1; V gene: TRBV2; CDR3 protein: ASSEGLRREF
J gene: TRBJ2-1; V gene: TRBV2; CDR3 protein: ASTEYSGRFRNEQF
J gene: TRBJ2-3; V gene: TRBV7-9; CDR3 protein: ASRPLGGTDTQY
J gene: TRBJ2-3; V gene: TRBV5-1; CDR3 protein: ASSLNGGGSQDTQY
J gene: TRBJ2-3; V gene: TRBV20-1; CDR3 protein: SASIQADTDTQY
J gene: TRBJ1-5; V gene: TRBV24-1; CDR3 protein: ATSDPGRGEQPQH
J gene: TRBJ1-1; V gene: TRBV12-5; CDR3 protein: ASGRPGGGITEAF